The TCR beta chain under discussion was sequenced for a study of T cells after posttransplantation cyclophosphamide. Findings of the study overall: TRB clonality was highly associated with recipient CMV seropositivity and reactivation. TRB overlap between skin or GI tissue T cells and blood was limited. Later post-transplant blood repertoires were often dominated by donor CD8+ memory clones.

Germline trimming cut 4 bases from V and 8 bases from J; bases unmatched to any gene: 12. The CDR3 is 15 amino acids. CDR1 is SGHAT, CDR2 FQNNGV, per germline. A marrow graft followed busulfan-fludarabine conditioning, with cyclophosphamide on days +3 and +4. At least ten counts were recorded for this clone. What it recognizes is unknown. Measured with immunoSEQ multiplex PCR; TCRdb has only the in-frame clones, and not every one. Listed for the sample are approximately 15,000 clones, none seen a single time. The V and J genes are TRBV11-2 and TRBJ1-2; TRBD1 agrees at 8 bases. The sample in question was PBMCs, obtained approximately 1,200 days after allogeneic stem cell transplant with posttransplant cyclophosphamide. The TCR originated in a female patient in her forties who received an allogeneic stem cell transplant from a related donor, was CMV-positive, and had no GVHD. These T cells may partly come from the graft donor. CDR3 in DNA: TGTGCCAGCAGCTCCTGGAGGCAGGGGGCGGGAGGCTACACCTTC. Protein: CASSSWRQGAGGYTF.